Below, 25 T cell receptor beta chains from the same sample are listed, as sequenced in a study of cytomegalovirus exposure and HLA in healthy donors. The protocol was immunoSEQ multiplex PCR, while the TCRdb copy is restricted to in-frame clones and leaves out a portion. The sample lists over 200,000 clones; 90% were seen once. Sequenced input: PBMCs. The receptor set was obtained from a woman between 18 and 29 years old in good health and CMV-seronegative.

This clone has a single count. V is TRBV15 and J is TRBJ2-3; 7 bases line up with TRBD2. This CDR3 has 14 residues. Germline CDR1 LNHNV, CDR2 YYDKDF (reference sequence). Germline trimming cut 1 base from V and 5 bases from J; bases unmatched to any gene: 3. CDR3 region: CATSRGLAEDTQYF. CDR3 coding DNA: TGTGCCACCAGCAGAGGACTAGCAGAAGATACGCAGTATTTT. The full variable domain, completed using reference TRBV15 and TRBJ2-3, is DAMVIQNPRYQVTQFGKPVTLSCSQTLNHNVMYWYQQKSSQAPKLLFHYYDKDFNNEADTPDNFQSRRPNTSFCFLDIRSPGLGDTAMYLCATSRGLAEDTQYFGPGTRLTVL.

The rearrangement joins TRBV5-1 to TRBJ2-3; 10 positions match TRBD1. The CDR3 sequence is 16 residues long. CDR1 and CDR2 from the germline V gene are SGHRS and YFSETQ. V lost 3 bases to trimming and J lost 2 bases; unmatched junction nucleotides: 6. The CDR3 DNA sequence: TGCGCCAGCAGCTCTGGGACAGGGGAGGCCACAGATACGCAGTATTTT. It encodes CASSSGTGEATDTQYF.

The genes are TRBV10-3 and TRBJ1-2; the D gene is possibly TRBD1 (5 bases). The length of the CDR3 is 16 residues. Germline CDR1 reads ENHRY; CDR2 reads SYGVKD. Between the trimmed V and J ends, which lost 6 bases and 8 bases, there was a span of 25 bases. CDR3 region: CAIRPKLNLDSFGYTF. CDR3 nucleotides: TGTGCCATCAGGCCGAAGCTAAACCTAGACAGTTTCGGCTACACCTTC.

The CDR3 sequence is CASSLYPPGEGYGYTF. The DNA of the CDR3 is TGTGCCAGCAGCTTATACCCCCCAGGGGAGGGCTATGGCTACACCTTC. The chain carries TRBV7-9 and TRBJ1-2; D perhaps matches TRBD1 (6 bases). Trimming took off 2 bases at V and 4 bases at J, with 17 bases between the two ends. The CDR3 has 16 residues. CDR1 and CDR2 from the germline V gene are SEHNR and FQNEAQ (reference sequence).

The chain is built from TRBV2 and TRBJ1-1, with D hard to call. Germline V CDR1 and CDR2: SNHLY, FYNNEI. V lost 6 bases and J lost 0, with 11 bases in between. The CDR3 loop spans 14 amino acids. CDR3 coding DNA: TGTGCCAGCAGCGAGCGCTACCTGAACACTGAAGCTTTCTTT. It encodes CASSERYLNTEAFF.

A single count supports this clone. The chain joins TRBV6-5 to TRBJ1-6; D is unclear. The CDR3 loop spans 15 amino acids. CDR1 MNHEY and CDR2 SVGAGI come from the germline V gene. V was cut by 5 bases and J by 6 bases, with 14 bases left in between. CDR3 protein: CASSPEGGLNSPLHF. Written as DNA, the CDR3 is TGTGCCAGCAGTCCTGAAGGAGGGCTTAATTCACCCCTCCACTTT.

The CDR3 reads CASSSRGMNTEAFF. Written as DNA, the CDR3 is TGTGCCAGCAGCTCCAGGGGGATGAACACTGAAGCTTTCTTT. This chain uses TRBV11-2 with TRBJ1-1; TRBD1 aligns across 7 bases. Germline trimming cut 4 bases from V and 0 bases from J; bases unmatched to any gene: 2. Germline loops: CDR1 SGHAT, CDR2 FQNNGV. The CDR3 has 14 amino acids.

This clone was seen a single time. The rearrangement uses TRBV6-6 and TRBJ2-3, with no clear D. This CDR3 region has 12 residues. V lost 0 bases to trimming and J lost 9 bases, with 7 bases between them. Germline assignment: CDR1 MNHNY and CDR2 SVGAGI (reference sequence). CDR3 bases: TGTGCCAGCAGTTACTCGGAACAGACGCAGTATTTT. As protein: CASSYSEQTQYF.

This chain links TRBV4-1 with TRBJ2-7, with TRBD1 identical over 9 bases. Germline loops: CDR1 MGHRA, CDR2 YSYEKL. The CDR3 extends over 15 amino acids. The V segment lost 3 bases and the J segment 4 bases; nucleotides outside the gene matches: 7. CDR3 nucleotide sequence: TGCGCCAGCAGCCACCGACAGGGGGGCGGTTACGAGCAGTACTTC. This sequence encodes CASSHRQGGGYEQYF.

This chain uses TRBV12-5 with TRBJ2-5; D may be TRBD1 (6 bases). The CDR3 is 15 residues long. From germline, CDR1 is LGHNT and CDR2 FRNRAP. Trimming took off 6 bases at V and 5 bases at J, with 19 bases between the two ends. The CDR3 DNA sequence: TGTGCTAGTGGAACCGGGACATTCAAATCGGAGACCCAGTACTTC. Amino acid sequence: CASGTGTFKSETQYF. Using reference TRBV12-5 and TRBJ2-5 for the parts outside the CDR3, the full variable domain is DARVTQTPRHKVTEMGQEVTMRCQPILGHNTVFWYRQTMMQGLELLAYFRNRAPLDDSGMPKDRFSAEMPDATLATLKIQPSEPRDSAVYFCASGTGTFKSETQYFGPGTRLLVL.

The chain has TRBV7-9 and TRBJ1-1; TRBD1 aligns across 8 bases. Germline V gene lookup returns CDR1 SEHNR and CDR2 FQNEAQ (reference sequence). The length of the CDR3 is 17 residues. The ends lost 6 bases at V and 0 bases at J; junction bases unmatched: 12. The chain's CDR3 is CASSNPSHRGVNTEAFF. DNA of the CDR3: TGTGCCAGCAGTAACCCCTCCCACAGGGGGGTGAACACTGAAGCTTTCTTT. The whole variable domain, remainder taken from reference TRBV7-9 and TRBJ1-1, is DTGVSQNPRHKITKRGQNVTFRCDPISEHNRLYWYRQTLGQGPEFLTYFQNEAQLEKSRLLSDRFSAERPKGSFSTLEIQRTEQGDSAMYLCASSNPSHRGVNTEAFFGQGTRLTVV.

The rearrangement joins TRBV27 to TRBJ1-5, with TRBD1 matching 7 bases. After removal of 6 bases from V and 0 bases from J, the junction contained 5 bases not matched to a gene. This CDR3 is built from 15 residues. Looked up from germline, CDR1 is MNHEY and CDR2 is SMNVEV (reference sequence). Here the CDR3 reads CASRSGTASNQPQHF. The CDR3 nucleotides read TGTGCCAGCAGGAGTGGGACAGCTAGCAATCAGCCCCAGCATTTT.

The genes are TRBV6-1 and TRBJ1-6, with 7 bases lining up with TRBD1. After removal of 6 bases from V and 6 bases from J, the junction contained 8 bases not matched to a gene. Germline V gene sequence: CDR1 MNHNS, CDR2 SASEGT. This CDR3 has 15 amino acids. The CDR3 here is CASRTTGDLNSPLHF. DNA of the CDR3: TGTGCCAGCAGGACTACAGGGGACCTTAATTCACCCCTCCACTTT.

This sequence joins TRBV5-4 and TRBJ2-3, with TRBD2 as a possible D gene (5 bases). Germline values: CDR1 SGHNT, CDR2 YYREEE (reference sequence). This CDR3 is built from 12 residues. Trimming shortened V by 0 bases and J by 6 bases, and 5 bases separated the two germline ends. This CDR3 reads CASSLAGDTQYF. The CDR3 region has the DNA TGTGCCAGCAGCTTGGCGGGGGATACGCAGTATTTT. The variable domain in full, with the rest retrieved from reference TRBV5-4 and TRBJ2-3, is ETGVTQSPTHLIKTRGQQVTLRCSSQSGHNTVSWYQQALGQGPQFIFQYYREEENGRGNFPPRFSGLQFPNYSSELNVNALELDDSALYLCASSLAGDTQYFGPGTRLTVL.

The rearrangement uses TRBV2 and TRBJ2-3; 7 bases agree with TRBD1. The V segment lost 5 bases and the J segment 5 bases; nucleotides outside the gene matches: 10. The CDR3 contains 15 residues. Germline V gene data show CDR1 as SNHLY and CDR2 as FYNNEI. The CDR3 sequence: CASSYSGTEGDTQYF. CDR3 DNA sequence: TGTGCCAGCAGTTACTCCGGGACAGAGGGAGATACGCAGTATTTT.

The rearrangement uses TRBV27 and TRBJ2-7; 11 bases line up with TRBD1. The CDR3 totals 15 residues. Trimming removed 5 bases from V and 6 bases from J; junction bases left unmatched: 9. The germline gives CDR1 MNHEY, CDR2 SMNVEV (reference sequence). This CDR3 reads CASSHPGQGAVEQYF. For the CDR3, the DNA is TGTGCCAGCAGTCACCCAGGACAGGGGGCGGTCGAGCAGTACTTC.

The CDR3 DNA sequence: TGTGCCAGCGGACTAGCGTGGGATGAGCAGTTCTTC. This gives the protein CASGLAWDEQFF. This sequence joins TRBV7-9 and TRBJ2-1; 9 bases map to TRBD2. CDR1 and CDR2 from the germline V gene are SEHNR and FQNEAQ (reference sequence). CDR3 length: 12 residues. Germline trimming cut 8 bases from V and 8 bases from J; bases unmatched to any gene: 4. Using reference TRBV7-9 and TRBJ2-1 for the parts outside the CDR3, the full variable domain is DTGVSQNPRHKITKRGQNVTFRCDPISEHNRLYWYRQTLGQGPEFLTYFQNEAQLEKSRLLSDRFSAERPKGSFSTLEIQRTEQGDSAMYLCASGLAWDEQFFGPGTRLTVL.

The V call is TRBV29-1, the J call TRBJ1-2; D may be TRBD1 (6 bases). Germline CDR1 reads SQVTM; CDR2 reads ANQGSEA. The CDR3 sequence is 12 residues long. Trimming removed 0 bases from V and 8 bases from J, with 10 bases in between. CDR3 bases: TGCAGCGTTGAAGACAGGGGTCTAGGCTACACCTTC. Protein: CSVEDRGLGYTF.

The chain combines TRBV27 with TRBJ2-7; TRBD1 matches at 9 bases. Trimming at V came to 6 bases and at J to 3 bases, leaving 9 bases not matched to a gene. Germline V gene lookup returns CDR1 MNHEY and CDR2 SMNVEV (reference sequence). This CDR3 has 15 residues. CDR3 in DNA: TGTGCCAGCAGGGACCTCGGGACAGGGCTCTACGAGCAGTACTTC. It translates to CASRDLGTGLYEQYF.

This chain connects TRBV13 to TRBJ1-6; 7 positions agree with TRBD1. The CDR3 totals 16 residues. Unmatched junction bases numbered 10, after V lost 2 bases and J lost 9 bases. Germline V gene lookup returns CDR1 PRHDT and CDR2 FYEKMQ (reference sequence). As DNA, the CDR3 is TGTGCCAGCAGCTTAACGAAGACAGGGCTCATTTCACCCCTCCACTTT. It translates to CASSLTKTGLISPLHF.

The chain recombines TRBV4-1 with TRBJ2-1; tentative D call: TRBD1 (6 bases). This CDR3 comprises 11 residues. The ends were cut back, 9 bases at V and 7 bases at J, with 10 bases in the middle. CDR1 is MGHRA, CDR2 YSYEKL, per germline. In DNA form, the CDR3 reads TGCGCCAGTACACAGGGAAATGAGCAGTTCTTC. Amino acid sequence: CASTQGNEQFF.

This clone occurred once. J is TRBJ2-7 and V is TRBV27; 9 bases line up with TRBD1. V was pared by 5 bases and J by 1 base, with 9 bases of the junction left unmatched. From germline, CDR1 is MNHEY and CDR2 SMNVEV (reference sequence). CDR3 size: 16 residues. CDR3 protein: CASSDPGQGPSYEQYV. The DNA for the CDR3 is TGTGCCAGCAGTGACCCGGGACAGGGTCCATCCTACGAGCAGTACGTC.

The chain has TRBV6-5 and TRBJ2-7; perhaps TRBD1 as D (6 bases). The CDR3 is 13 amino acids. The germline V and J ends were trimmed by 5 bases and 12 bases, with 20 bases remaining between them. Germline V CDR1 and CDR2: MNHEY, SVGAGI. CDR3 nucleotide sequence: TGTGCCAGCAGTCCCTCCGGGACACTTAGCCGGTACGTC. Translated, it gives CASSPSGTLSRYV.

With respect to this clone: This CDR3 is also generated by other DNA sequences in the sample. V usage is TRBV5-4 and J usage is TRBJ1-5; D is perhaps TRBD1 (5 bases). The CDR3 loop spans 14 amino acids. V was pared by 2 bases and J by 7 bases, with 13 bases between. From germline, CDR1 is SGHNT and CDR2 YYREEE (reference sequence). As DNA, the CDR3 is TGTGCCAGCAGCTTTTTCGGGGGAGGCCAGCCCCAGCATTTT. It is translated as CASSFFGGGQPQHF.

V and J are TRBV19 and TRBJ1-4; the D is unclear. Germline values: CDR1 LNHDA, CDR2 SQIVND (reference sequence). V shed 6 bases and J shed 7 bases, with 18 bases lying between them. The CDR3 has 15 residues. CDR3 sequence reads: CASSPARYGGEKLFF. CDR3 sequence (DNA): TGTGCCAGTAGCCCCGCTCGATATGGAGGTGAAAAACTGTTTTTT.